The source of this T cell receptor (beta chain) is a study of blood T cell repertoires in COVID-19. Study details: Samples representing acute and convalescent COVID-19 were sourced from the United States, Italy and Spain. In each case, the material was cDNA or gDNA derived from T cells, B-cell-depleted T cells, or PBMCs.

This CDR3 has 12 amino acids. V dropped 3 bases and J dropped 13; count of bases not matched to a gene: 5. As processed by the authors: Researchers report that nucleated cell counts were estimated from reference gene primer amplification. Here immunoSEQ multiplex PCR was the method, and the copy in TCRdb shows in-frame clones only, minus some. V, J and clone size derive from that table, while D and trimming were established from the DNA sequence. This sample has some 130,000 clones, with 70% to 90% found just once. V gene TRBV12-3 or TRBV12-4 combines with J gene TRBJ2-1; 8 bases map to TRBD2. This receptor was identified in a human donor in a cohort sampled during active COVID-19. What was sequenced was peripheral blood. Here the CDR3 reads CASSFSGGAQFF. The CDR3 DNA reads as TGTGCCAGCAGTTTTTCGGGGGGGGCTCAGTTCTTC.